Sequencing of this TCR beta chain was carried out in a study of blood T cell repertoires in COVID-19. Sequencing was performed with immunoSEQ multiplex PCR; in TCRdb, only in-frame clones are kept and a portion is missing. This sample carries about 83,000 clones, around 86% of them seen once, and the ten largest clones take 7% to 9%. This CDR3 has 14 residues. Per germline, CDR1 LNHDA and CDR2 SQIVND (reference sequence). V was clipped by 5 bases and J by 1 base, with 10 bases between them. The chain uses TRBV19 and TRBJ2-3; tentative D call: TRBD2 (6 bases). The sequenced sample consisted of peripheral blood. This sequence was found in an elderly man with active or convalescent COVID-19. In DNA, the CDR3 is TGTGCCAGTAGTTCGCGGGGCGGCACAGATACGCAGTATTTT. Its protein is CASSSRGGTDTQYF.